The rows below give T cell receptor beta chains drawn from one sample of a study of Ad26.COV2.S vaccination and SARS-CoV-2 variants. Here immunoSEQ multiplex PCR was the method, and the copy in TCRdb shows in-frame clones only, minus some. This table holds fewer than 600,000 clones, around 89% found once. This sample comprised peripheral blood, obtained in a trial of Ad26.COV2.S vaccine versus placebo. Receptors were obtained from a person between 18 and 59 years old who received the Ad26.COV2.S COVID-19 vaccine or a placebo. CDR3s include the opening cysteine and the closing phenylalanine or tryptophan. Fields, in order: V gene, J gene, CDR3 length, clone size, D gene, CDR3 DNA, CDR3 protein. D genes are given only for firm matches. The size field is filled for only some rows; it gives once, few, many or a size class.

v_gene: TRBV3-1/TRBV3-2; j_gene: TRBJ1-2; len: 13; abundance: .; d_gene: .; CDR3nt: TGTGCCAGCAGCCAATTCGGGGCCGCGGGCTACACCTTC; CDR3aa: CASSQFGAAGYTF
v_gene: TRBV2; j_gene: TRBJ1-2; len: 14; abundance: once; d_gene: .; CDR3nt: TGTGCCAGCAGTGGGAAGATTTCTAACTATGGCTACACCTTC; CDR3aa: CASSGKISNYGYTF
v_gene: TRBV29-1; j_gene: TRBJ2-5; len: 16; abundance: once; d_gene: .; CDR3nt: TGCAGCGTTGACCTACCTGGACCGCGGAAACAAGAGACCCAGTACTTC; CDR3aa: CSVDLPGPRKQETQYF
v_gene: TRBV6-6; j_gene: TRBJ1-2; len: 12; abundance: .; d_gene: .; CDR3nt: TGTGCCAGTCAAATAGGGTTCTATGGCTACACCTTC; CDR3aa: CASQIGFYGYTF
v_gene: TRBV28; j_gene: TRBJ2-7; len: 14; abundance: .; d_gene: TRBD1; CDR3nt: TGTGCCAGCAGTTTATGGGACAGGACCTACGAGCAGTACTTC; CDR3aa: CASSLWDRTYEQYF
v_gene: TRBV30; j_gene: TRBJ2-7; len: 11; abundance: few; d_gene: .; CDR3nt: TGTGCCTGGAGATCAGGGGACGAGCAGTACTTC; CDR3aa: CAWRSGDEQYF
v_gene: TRBV11-3; j_gene: TRBJ2-1; len: 15; abundance: .; d_gene: TRBD1; CDR3nt: TGTGCCAGCAGCCCCGGACAGGGGAATCTGGATGAGCAGTTCTTC; CDR3aa: CASSPGQGNLDEQFF
v_gene: TRBV10-3; j_gene: TRBJ2-1; len: 14; abundance: .; d_gene: .; CDR3nt: TGTGCCATCAGAGCTTCGACTGGGGGCAATGAGCAGTTCTTC; CDR3aa: CAIRASTGGNEQFF
v_gene: TRBV30; j_gene: TRBJ2-5; len: 13; abundance: .; d_gene: .; CDR3nt: TGTGCCTGGATCCAAGAGGGTTTCGAGACCCAGTACTTC; CDR3aa: CAWIQEGFETQYF
v_gene: TRBV6-6; j_gene: TRBJ1-1; len: 12; abundance: .; d_gene: .; CDR3nt: TGTGCCAGCAGTTCAGGTGTCACTGAAGCTTTCTTT; CDR3aa: CASSSGVTEAFF
v_gene: TRBV7-9; j_gene: TRBJ2-1; len: 15; abundance: once; d_gene: .; CDR3nt: TGTGCCAGCAGTGAGTTGGGGGGTACCTACAATGAGCAGTTCTTC; CDR3aa: CASSELGGTYNEQFF
v_gene: TRBV7-2; j_gene: TRBJ1-5; len: 16; abundance: .; d_gene: TRBD1; CDR3nt: TGTGCCAGCAGCTTAGTCTTACAGGGGGGTGGTCAGCCCCAGCATTTT; CDR3aa: CASSLVLQGGGQPQHF
v_gene: TRBV30; j_gene: TRBJ2-3; len: 17; abundance: .; d_gene: TRBD2; CDR3nt: TGTGCCTGGAGTCGGCGAGGAGCGGGGGTGAACACAGATACGCAGTATTTT; CDR3aa: CAWSRRGAGVNTDTQYF
v_gene: TRBV2; j_gene: TRBJ1-3; len: 12; abundance: .; d_gene: .; CDR3nt: TGTGCCAGCAGTGAAGCGGGCCGGGGCCCGGATTTT; CDR3aa: CASSEAGRGPDF
v_gene: TRBV2; j_gene: TRBJ1-2; len: 14; abundance: .; d_gene: TRBD1; CDR3nt: TGTGCCAGCAGTGACAGGGGGTTTTATTATGGCTACACCTTC; CDR3aa: CASSDRGFYYGYTF
v_gene: TRBV5-8; j_gene: TRBJ2-2; len: 13; abundance: .; d_gene: .; CDR3nt: TGTGCCAGCAGCTTGGTTCCGACCGGGGAGCTGTTTTTT; CDR3aa: CASSLVPTGELFF
v_gene: TRBV5-1; j_gene: TRBJ1-6; len: 14; abundance: .; d_gene: .; CDR3nt: TGCGCCAGCAGCCTTCAGGGTGCGGATTCACCCCTCCACTTT; CDR3aa: CASSLQGADSPLHF